A single sample is the source of the 21 T cell receptor beta chains below, sequenced in a study of blood T cell repertoires in COVID-19. Sequencing used immunoSEQ multiplex PCR; TCRdb keeps in-frame clones, though not all of them. The data contain roughly 70,000 clones, about 90% of them singletons. Source material: peripheral blood. The receptors shown here come from a human donor in a cohort sampled during active COVID-19.

This clone turned up a few times. The genes are TRBV3-1 (or the pseudogene TRBV3-2) and TRBJ1-1; D gene unclear. The CDR3 consists of 12 residues. With 0 bases removed from V and 10 bases from J, the gap between germline ends came to 9 bases. Germline values: CDR1 LGHDT, CDR2 YNNKEL (reference sequence). The CDR3 spells CASSQDEGRAFF. CDR3 sequence (DNA): TGTGCCAGCAGCCAAGATGAGGGTAGAGCTTTCTTT.

This chain uses TRBV5-4 with TRBJ1-1, with D perhaps TRBD1 (6 bases). The germline V gene encodes CDR1 SGHNT and CDR2 YYREEE (reference sequence). V was shortened by 4 bases and J by 1 base, with 11 bases between the two germline ends. The CDR3 covers 14 residues. CDR3 in amino acids: CASSLKQGNTEAFF. The CDR3 DNA sequence: TGTGCCAGCAGCCTAAAACAGGGGAACACTGAAGCTTTCTTT.

The chain employs TRBV27 and TRBJ1-2, with 8 bases identical to TRBD1. V lost 6 bases to trimming and J lost 8 bases; unmatched junction nucleotides: 8. The CDR3 spans 13 residues. Germline CDR1 is MNHEY and CDR2 is SMNVEV (reference sequence). In nucleotides, the CDR3 is TGTGCCAGCAGGACCGGACAGGGCGCGGGCTACACCTTC. It yields the protein CASRTGQGAGYTF.

About this clone itself: Sequence at one end of the junction differs from germline and may be a read error. The V call is TRBV7-8, the J call TRBJ1-3, with D hard to call. This CDR3 contains 13 residues. The germline gives CDR1 SGHVS, CDR2 FQNEAQ. In DNA form, the CDR3 reads TGTGCCAGCAGCTTAACACGCCAAGAGACGGGGAGGTTT. Translating gives CASSLTRQETGRF.

V gene TRBV2 combines with J gene TRBJ1-5, with 11 bases aligning to TRBD1. This CDR3 is 17 amino acids long. CDR1 and CDR2 from the germline V gene are SNHLY and FYNNEI. Trimming at V came to 6 bases and at J to 0 bases, leaving 7 bases not matched to a gene. The CDR3 loop is CASRMDRGLSSNQPQHF. The CDR3 nucleotides read TGTGCCAGCAGGATGGACAGGGGGCTCAGTAGCAATCAGCCCCAGCATTTT.

This rearrangement joins TRBV6-5 to TRBJ1-6; D perhaps matches TRBD1 (6 bases). Trimming removed 6 bases from V and 8 bases from J, with 14 bases in between. Germline loops: CDR1 MNHEY, CDR2 SVGAGI. This CDR3 is built from 14 residues. CDR3 amino acids: CASSPGQGYSPLHF. Written as DNA, the CDR3 is TGTGCCAGCAGCCCCGGGCAGGGGTATTCACCCCTCCACTTT.

The chain links TRBV4-2 to TRBJ1-2; no firm D call. CDR3 length equals 16 residues. The germline V and J ends were trimmed by 4 bases and 1 base, with 16 bases remaining between them. The V gene's germline CDR1 is LGHNA and CDR2 YNFKEQ. CDR3 nucleotides: TGTGCCAGCAGCCCAGTCCTCTACGGGGTTAACTATGGCTACACCTTC. Amino acids: CASSPVLYGVNYGYTF.

The rearrangement uses TRBV6-2 or TRBV6-3 and TRBJ2-1, with D possibly TRBD2 on 7 matching bases. V lost 5 bases to trimming and J lost 4 bases, with 18 bases between them. Germline V lookup: CDR1 MNHEY, CDR2 SVGEGT. The length of the CDR3 is 16 residues. CDR3 coding DNA: TGTGCCAGCAGTCCCCTTGCGGGGGCCAAATACAATGAGCAGTTCTTC. Encoded protein: CASSPLAGAKYNEQFF.

The genes are TRBV28 and TRBJ2-3; a possible D gene is TRBD1 (6 bases). The CDR3 totals 15 residues. Germline V gives CDR1 MDHEN, CDR2 SYDVKM. The V gene lost 5 bases and the J gene lost 2 bases, with 14 bases spanning the gap. The CDR3 bases are TGTGCCAGCAGTCCATTCGGACAGTACACAGATACGCAGTATTTT. It codes for CASSPFGQYTDTQYF.

The chain employs TRBV3-1 (or the pseudogene TRBV3-2) and TRBJ1-6; unclear D gene. CDR3 length: 16 residues. CDR1 is LGHDT, CDR2 YNNKEL, per germline (reference sequence). The V and J ends lost 4 bases and 7 bases respectively, with 17 bases between them. This CDR3 reads CASSLFSGRGNSPLHF. CDR3 in DNA: TGTGCCAGCAGCCTTTTCTCCGGCCGCGGGAATTCACCCCTCCACTTT.

The table lists this clone with a few counts. V usage is TRBV29-1 and J usage is TRBJ2-3; D is possibly TRBD1 (6 bases). Between the trimmed V and J ends, which lost 8 bases and 0 bases, there was a span of 12 bases. Germline V CDR1 and CDR2: SQVTM, ANQGSEA. This CDR3 has 13 amino acids. The DNA for the CDR3 is TGCAGCCTTGGGGGCAGAAGCACAGATACGCAGTATTTT. This gives the protein CSLGGRSTDTQYF.

This sequence joins TRBV6-1 and TRBJ2-2, with 10 bases matching TRBD1. The germline V gene encodes CDR1 MNHNS and CDR2 SASEGT. The CDR3 is 17 amino acids. Trimming took 4 bases from V and 1 from J; bases not matched to a gene: 6. CDR3 amino acids: CASSALGQGRNTGELFF. The CDR3 DNA follows: TGTGCCAGCAGTGCACTGGGACAGGGGCGGAACACCGGGGAGCTGTTTTTT.

This chain joins TRBV19 and TRBJ1-2; possible D gene TRBD1, 6 bases. V lost 0 bases to trimming and J lost 2 bases, with 10 bases between them. The CDR3 spans 15 residues. The germline V gene has CDR1 LNHDA and CDR2 SQIVND (reference sequence). The CDR3 loop is CASSIDPQGNYGYTF. The DNA of the CDR3 is TGTGCCAGTAGTATAGATCCTCAGGGGAACTATGGCTACACCTTC.

This clone came up once. The rearrangement links TRBV11-2 to TRBJ2-7, with 8 positions matching TRBD2. V trimming: 6 bases; J trimming: 1 base; junction bases outside the gene matches: 11. The germline gives CDR1 SGHAT, CDR2 FQNNGV. This CDR3 is 16 amino acids long. In DNA, the CDR3 is TGTGCCAGCAGTCCCCGGCGGGGGGACGCTTCCTACGAGCAGTACTTC. Protein: CASSPRRGDASYEQYF.

The chain couples TRBV5-6 to TRBJ1-1; possibly TRBD1 for D (6 bases). In germline, CDR1 is SGHDT, CDR2 YYEEEE. V was cut by 0 bases and J by 7 bases, with 10 bases left in between. The CDR3 covers 13 residues. CDR3 region: CASSLATDSEAFF. The CDR3 DNA reads TGTGCCAGCAGCTTGGCCACGGACAGTGAAGCTTTCTTT.

V and J are TRBV7-9 and TRBJ2-7; tentative D call: TRBD1 (6 bases). The V end was cut by 1 base, the J end by 5 bases, with 15 bases between. Germline V gene sequence: CDR1 SEHNR, CDR2 FQNEAQ (reference sequence). The CDR3 runs to 15 residues. CDR3 in amino acids: CASSLGIGGLDEQYF. The CDR3 DNA follows: TGTGCCAGCAGCTTAGGGATTGGGGGCTTGGACGAGCAGTACTTC. The entire variable domain, with the rest obtained from reference TRBV7-9 and TRBJ2-7, is as follows: DTGVSQNPRHKITKRGQNVTFRCDPISEHNRLYWYRQTLGQGPEFLTYFQNEAQLEKSRLLSDRFSAERPKGSFSTLEIQRTEQGDSAMYLCASSLGIGGLDEQYFGPGTRLTVT.

The chain joins TRBV4-1 to TRBJ1-2; 11 bases map to TRBD1. The CDR3 length is 17 residues. The germline gives CDR1 MGHRA, CDR2 YSYEKL. The junction had 8 bases not matched to a gene; V was cut back by 1 base and J by 4 bases. CDR3 region: CASSQGTGGLQTYGYTF. Here the CDR3 DNA reads TGCGCCAGCAGCCAAGGGACAGGGGGCCTCCAGACCTATGGCTACACCTTC.

The rearrangement links TRBV4-1 to TRBJ2-7, with TRBD2 as a possible D gene (6 bases). Looked up from germline, CDR1 is MGHRA and CDR2 is YSYEKL. This CDR3 region has 15 residues. Trimming removed 2 bases from V and 3 bases from J, with 14 bases in between. CDR3 sequence reads: CASSQIAASLYEQYF. The CDR3 DNA reads TGCGCCAGCAGCCAAATAGCGGCTTCCCTCTACGAGCAGTACTTC.

The chain employs TRBV11-2 and TRBJ2-7; D may be TRBD2 (6 bases). CDR1 and CDR2 from the germline V gene are SGHAT and FQNNGV. CDR3 length equals 16 residues. The germline V and J ends were trimmed by 5 bases and 0 bases, with 17 bases remaining between them. The CDR3 nucleotides are TGTGCCAGCAGCCCCGAACGTTACGGGAGCTCCTACGAGCAGTACTTC. The encoded protein is CASSPERYGSSYEQYF.

This rearrangement joins TRBV27 to TRBJ2-7; possible D gene TRBD1, 7 bases. Germline CDR1 reads MNHEY; CDR2 reads SMNVEV (reference sequence). Trimming stripped 3 bases from V and 7 bases from J, with 13 bases between. The CDR3 loop spans 13 amino acids. The CDR3 bases are TGTGCCAGCAGTTTCGGTCAGGGGGGAGAGCAGTACTTC. Translated: CASSFGQGGEQYF.

The CDR3 nucleotides are TGTGCCAGCAGCCAAGCGGTACCTGAGGGCTACTATGGCTACACCTTC. It translates to CASSQAVPEGYYGYTF. This sequence joins TRBV14 and TRBJ1-2, with D unresolved. V gave up 1 base and J gave up 3 bases, with 15 bases separating them. The CDR3 is 16 amino acids. Germline V gene sequence: CDR1 SGHDN, CDR2 FVKESK.